This record looks at one T cell receptor beta chain sequence and its context. Its antigen is still unknown. The data derive from a study of T cells in localized non-small cell lung cancer. There are 14 residues in the CDR3. Germline CDR1 is SGHRS and CDR2 is YFSETQ. V lost 4 bases and J lost 1, with 12 bases in between. Regarding the study as a whole: Appearance in adjacent lung was seen for a median around 60 of the top 100 tumor clones.

Measured with immunoSEQ multiplex PCR; TCRdb has only the in-frame clones, and not every one. The top ten hold about 26% of the sample, which has 10,000 to 15,000 clones, more than 80% seen once. The receptor was isolated from a male donor at least 60 years old with stage I squamous cell lung carcinoma. V gene TRBV5-1 combines with J gene TRBJ2-7; the D gene is possibly TRBD2 (8 bases). This specimen was peripheral blood, taken before any cancer treatment. This CDR3 is CASSREGQSYEQYF. CDR3 DNA: TGCGCCAGCAGCCGGGAGGGACAGTCCTACGAGCAGTACTTC.